The rows below give T cell receptor beta chains drawn from one sample of a study of blood T cell repertoires in COVID-19. The table came from immunoSEQ multiplex PCR; TCRdb's copy has only in-frame clones and leaves some out. This sample has approximately 400,000 clones, with around nine tenths found just once. The sample consisted of PBMCs or T cells enriched from blood (not recorded which). The receptors were sampled from a woman younger than 30 who had recovered from COVID-19. The CDR3 runs from the conserved cysteine through the conserved F or W. The order of the fields is V gene, CDR3 length, CDR3 protein.

TRBV25-1 14 CASNRAGSYNEQFF
TRBV18 15 CASSPGGGLGYGYTF
TRBV5-6 15 CASSRDRIMAREQYF
TRBV5-1 15 CASSLAAGVNEKLFF
TRBV11-2 16 CASSSWGLARSYEQYF
TRBV7-9 13 CASSRTGPHEQYF
TRBV7-2 13 CASSLSPNSPLHF
TRBV4-3 17 CASSQDHPAGGGNEQFF
TRBV5-1 12 CASSLEGEVAFF
TRBV6-5 14 CASSRDRVDQPQHF
TRBV29-1 16 CSAQAEAQTMNTEAFF
TRBV18 14 CASSPSAGNQPQHF
TRBV30 17 CAWSVAGGPGVQETQYF
TRBV7-8 14 CASSPTWTVYEQYF
TRBV27 14 CASSYRAMNTEAFF
TRBV18 12 CASSPQGDEQFF
TRBV24-1 11 CATRLDSEAFF
TRBV19 11 CATSLWQEQFF
TRBV18 14 CASSPGLNTGELFF
TRBV2 15 CASRKIGTVPGELFF
TRBV18 13 CASSSPDSQPQHF
TRBV2 16 CASSPRLAGGYHEQFF
TRBV28 15 CASRENRGYNEKLFF
TRBV4-1 16 CASSQEQTIANYGYTF